What follows are 9 T cell receptor beta chains derived from one specimen sequenced in a study of T cell responses to AZD1222 COVID-19 vaccine. Using immunoSEQ multiplex PCR, the repertoire was profiled, and TCRdb retains in-frame clones only, with some absent. The data show tens of thousands of clones, 80% to 90% seen once. Sequencing was performed on peripheral blood, taken on day 0 of MenACWY control vaccination. These receptors were collected from an adult in good health.

The table lists this clone with a count of one. The chain has TRBV4-1 and TRBJ2-7; TRBD1 matches at 9 bases. This CDR3 contains 16 residues. The J segment lost 5 bases and the V segment lost 2 bases, leaving 10 bases of the junction unmatched. Germline lookup yields CDR1 MGHRA and CDR2 YSYEKL. DNA of the CDR3: TGCGCCAGCAGCCAAAATTTCGGGACAGGGTACGACGAGCAGTACTTC. Encoded protein: CASSQNFGTGYDEQYF.

This chain joins TRBV7-8 and TRBJ2-2, with 7 bases matching TRBD1. The CDR3 totals 15 residues. Trimming at V came to 4 bases and at J to 5 bases, leaving 7 bases not matched to a gene. Germline V lookup: CDR1 SGHVS, CDR2 FQNEAQ. CDR3: CASSSYRGGTGELFF. DNA of the CDR3: TGTGCCAGCAGCTCCTACAGGGGTGGGACCGGGGAGCTGTTTTTT.

This rearrangement joins TRBV29-1 to TRBJ1-5; D remains ambiguous. Per germline, CDR1 SQVTM and CDR2 ANQGSEA. The V end lost 0 bases, the J end lost 6 bases, and 6 bases lay between the germline ends. The CDR3 totals 12 residues. The CDR3 protein is CSVEESGQPQHF. The CDR3 DNA sequence: TGCAGCGTTGAAGAATCGGGTCAGCCCCAGCATTTT. The entire variable domain, with the rest obtained from reference TRBV29-1 and TRBJ1-5, is as follows: SAVISQKPSRDICQRGTSLTIQCQVDSQVTMMFWYRQQPGQSLTLIATANQGSEATYESGFVIDKFPISRPNLTFSTLTVSNMSPEDSSIYLCSVEESGQPQHFGDGTRLSIL.

The rearrangement uses TRBV19 and TRBJ2-5; the D gene is possibly TRBD1 (6 bases). Germline CDR1 and CDR2: LNHDA and SQIVND (reference sequence). The CDR3 spans 13 residues. Trimming shortened V by 7 bases and J by 2 bases, and 11 bases separated the two germline ends. In DNA, the CDR3 is TGTGCCAGTACCGATACAGGGCAAGAGACCCAGTACTTC. It is translated as CASTDTGQETQYF.

CDR3 sequence: CASSLSGAPQTQYF. CDR3 sequence (DNA): TGTGCCAGCAGTTTATCGGGTGCCCCACAGACCCAGTACTTC. The chain couples TRBV27 to TRBJ2-5, with D uncertain. V dropped 0 bases and J dropped 6 bases, with 11 bases sitting between them. This CDR3 has 14 amino acids. Germline loops: CDR1 MNHEY, CDR2 SMNVEV (reference sequence).

This clone showed up just once. This sequence joins TRBV7-8 and TRBJ1-2; no firm D call. The CDR3 contains 13 residues. Germline CDR1 reads SGHVS; CDR2 reads FQNEAQ. Trimming took off 6 bases at V and 2 bases at J, with 10 bases between the two ends. The CDR3 coding sequence is TGTGCCAGCAGTCGGGCCGAAAACTATGGCTACACCTTC. It encodes CASSRAENYGYTF.

The CDR3 nucleotides read TGCTTTGCAGGGGAGGGGAACACTGAAGCTTTCTTT. Encoded protein: CFAGEGNTEAFF. This chain links TRBV29-1 with TRBJ1-1; possibly TRBD1 for D (6 bases). The CDR3 covers 12 residues. The germline V gene has CDR1 SQVTM and CDR2 ANQGSEA. Combining the CDR3 with reference TRBV29-1 and TRBJ1-1 gives the whole variable domain SAVISQKPSRDICQRGTSLTIQCQVDSQVTMMFWYRQQPGQSLTLIATANQGSEATYESGFVIDKFPISRPNLTFSTLTVSNMSPEDSSIYLCFAGEGNTEAFFGQGTRLTVV.

This clone has just one count. The V and J genes are TRBV7-9 and TRBJ1-2, with D unclear. V dropped 5 bases and J dropped 7 bases, with 11 bases sitting between them. Germline V CDR1 and CDR2: SEHNR, FQNEAQ (reference sequence). CDR3 length: 12 amino acids. This chain's CDR3 is CASSRSWVGYTF. The CDR3 DNA reads TGTGCCAGCAGCCGTAGCTGGGTTGGCTACACCTTC.

V usage is TRBV3-1 (or the pseudogene TRBV3-2) and J usage is TRBJ1-3; D remains unclear. Trimming removed 2 bases from V and 5 bases from J, with 19 bases in between. This CDR3 has 17 residues. The V gene's germline CDR1 is LGHDT and CDR2 YNNKEL (reference sequence). The CDR3 region has the DNA TGTGCCAGCAGCCAATCTAAGGCAGCCAAAATTCGAAACACCATATATTTT. It specifies CASSQSKAAKIRNTIYF.